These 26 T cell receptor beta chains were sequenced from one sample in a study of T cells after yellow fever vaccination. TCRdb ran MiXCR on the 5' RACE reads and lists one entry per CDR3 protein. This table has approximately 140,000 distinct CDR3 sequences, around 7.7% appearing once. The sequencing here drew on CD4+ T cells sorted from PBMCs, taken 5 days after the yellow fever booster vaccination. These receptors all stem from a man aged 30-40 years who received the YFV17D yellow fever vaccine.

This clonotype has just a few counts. Here the CDR3 reads CAWRLARWNSPLHF. The DNA for the CDR3 is TGTGCCTGGAGGCTAGCCCGGTGGAATTCACCCCTCCACTTT. The chain has TRBV30 and TRBJ1-6, with unresolved D. Per the germline V gene, CDR1 is GTSNPN and CDR2 is SVGIG (reference sequence). The germline V and J ends were trimmed by 3 bases and 7 bases, with 13 bases remaining between them. There are 14 residues in the CDR3.

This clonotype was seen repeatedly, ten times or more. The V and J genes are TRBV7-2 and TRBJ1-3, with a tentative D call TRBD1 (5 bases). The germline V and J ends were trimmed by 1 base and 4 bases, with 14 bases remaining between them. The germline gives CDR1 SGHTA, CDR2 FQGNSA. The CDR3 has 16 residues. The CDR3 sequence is CASSLGPWGFGNTIYF. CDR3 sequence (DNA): TGTGCCAGCAGCTTAGGACCTTGGGGGTTCGGAAACACCATATATTTT. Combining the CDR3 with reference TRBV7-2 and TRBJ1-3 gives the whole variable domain GAGVSQSPSNKVTEKGKDVELRCDPISGHTALYWYRQSLGQGLEFLIYFQGNSAPDKSGLPSDRFSAERTGGSVSTLTIQRTQQEDSAVYLCASSLGPWGFGNTIYFGEGSWLTVV.

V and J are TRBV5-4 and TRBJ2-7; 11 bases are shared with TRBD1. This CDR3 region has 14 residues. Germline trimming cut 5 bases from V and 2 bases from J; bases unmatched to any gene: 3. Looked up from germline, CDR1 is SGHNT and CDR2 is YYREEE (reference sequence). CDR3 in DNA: TGTGCCAGCAGAATGGGACAGGGGGCCTACGAGCAGTACTTC. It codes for CASRMGQGAYEQYF.

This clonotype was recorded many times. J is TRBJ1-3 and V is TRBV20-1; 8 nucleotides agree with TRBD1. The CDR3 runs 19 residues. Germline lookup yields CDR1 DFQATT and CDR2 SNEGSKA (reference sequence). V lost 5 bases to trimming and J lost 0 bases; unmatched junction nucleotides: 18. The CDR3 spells CSARRGGTGNYYSGNTIYF. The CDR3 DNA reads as TGCAGTGCTCGTCGGGGTGGGACAGGCAACTATTACTCTGGAAACACCATATATTTT.

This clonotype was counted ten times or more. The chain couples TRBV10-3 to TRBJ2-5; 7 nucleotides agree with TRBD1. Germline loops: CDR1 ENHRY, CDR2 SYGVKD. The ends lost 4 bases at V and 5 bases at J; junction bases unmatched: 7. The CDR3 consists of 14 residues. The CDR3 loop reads CAISGHRGGETQYF. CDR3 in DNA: TGTGCCATCAGTGGGCACAGGGGCGGCGAGACCCAGTACTTC.

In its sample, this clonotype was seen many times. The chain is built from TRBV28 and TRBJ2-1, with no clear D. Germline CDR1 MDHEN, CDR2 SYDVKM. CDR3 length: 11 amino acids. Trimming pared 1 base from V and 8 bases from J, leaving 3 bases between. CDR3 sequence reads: CASSLFHEQFF. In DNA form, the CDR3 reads TGTGCCAGCAGTTTATTCCATGAGCAGTTCTTC.

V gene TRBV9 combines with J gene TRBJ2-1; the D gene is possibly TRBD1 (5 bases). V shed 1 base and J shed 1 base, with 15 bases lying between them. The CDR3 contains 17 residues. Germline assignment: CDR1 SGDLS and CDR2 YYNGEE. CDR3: CASSVRGDPLSYNEQFF. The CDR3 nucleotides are TGTGCCAGCAGCGTAAGGGGCGACCCCTTATCCTACAATGAGCAGTTCTTC.

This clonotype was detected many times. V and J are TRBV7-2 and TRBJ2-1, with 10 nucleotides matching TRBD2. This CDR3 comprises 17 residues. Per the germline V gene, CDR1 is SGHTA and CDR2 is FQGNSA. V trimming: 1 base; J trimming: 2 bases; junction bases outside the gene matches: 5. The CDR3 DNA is TGTGCCAGCAGCTTAGGTACTAGCGGGAAGACCTACAATGAGCAGTTCTTC. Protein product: CASSLGTSGKTYNEQFF. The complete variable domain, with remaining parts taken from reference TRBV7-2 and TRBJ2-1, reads GAGVSQSPSNKVTEKGKDVELRCDPISGHTALYWYRQSLGQGLEFLIYFQGNSAPDKSGLPSDRFSAERTGGSVSTLTIQRTQQEDSAVYLCASSLGTSGKTYNEQFFGPGTRLTVL.

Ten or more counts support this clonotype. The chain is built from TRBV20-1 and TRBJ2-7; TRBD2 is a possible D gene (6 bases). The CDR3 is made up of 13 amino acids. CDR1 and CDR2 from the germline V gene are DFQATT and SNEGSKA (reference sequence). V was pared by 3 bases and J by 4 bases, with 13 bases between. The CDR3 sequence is CSASWRDQYEQYF. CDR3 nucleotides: TGCAGTGCTAGTTGGCGGGATCAGTACGAGCAGTACTTC.

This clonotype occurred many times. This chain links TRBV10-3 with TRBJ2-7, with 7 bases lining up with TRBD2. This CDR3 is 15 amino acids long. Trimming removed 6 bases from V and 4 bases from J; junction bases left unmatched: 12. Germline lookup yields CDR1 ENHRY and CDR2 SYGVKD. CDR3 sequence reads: CAIRGEAGSRYEQYF. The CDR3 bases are TGTGCCATCAGGGGGGAAGCGGGATCCAGATACGAGCAGTACTTC.

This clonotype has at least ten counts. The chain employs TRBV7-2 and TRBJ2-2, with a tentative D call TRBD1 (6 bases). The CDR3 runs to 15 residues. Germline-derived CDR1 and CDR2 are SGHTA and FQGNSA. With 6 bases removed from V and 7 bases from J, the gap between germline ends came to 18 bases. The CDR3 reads CASSLQGRAIGELFF. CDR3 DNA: TGTGCCAGCAGTCTCCAGGGGAGAGCTATCGGGGAGCTGTTTTTT.

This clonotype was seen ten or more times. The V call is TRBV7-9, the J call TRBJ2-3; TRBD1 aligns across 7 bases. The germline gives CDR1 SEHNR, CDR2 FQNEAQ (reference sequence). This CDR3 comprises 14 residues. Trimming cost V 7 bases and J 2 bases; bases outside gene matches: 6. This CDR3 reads CASNYGQVTDTQYF. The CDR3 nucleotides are TGTGCCAGCAACTACGGACAGGTCACAGATACGCAGTATTTT.

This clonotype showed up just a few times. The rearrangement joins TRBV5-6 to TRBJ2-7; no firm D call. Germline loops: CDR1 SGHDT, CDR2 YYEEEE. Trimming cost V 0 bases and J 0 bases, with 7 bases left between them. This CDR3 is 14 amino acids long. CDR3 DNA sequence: TGTGCCAGCAGCTTGGACGGCAACTCCTACGAGCAGTACTTC. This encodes CASSLDGNSYEQYF.

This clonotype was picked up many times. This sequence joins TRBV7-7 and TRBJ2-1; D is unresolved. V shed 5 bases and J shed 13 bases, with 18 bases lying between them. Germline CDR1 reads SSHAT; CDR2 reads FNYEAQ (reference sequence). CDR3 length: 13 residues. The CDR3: CASSLTLGTEQFF. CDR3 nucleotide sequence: TGTGCCAGCAGCCTCACTCTAGGAACGGAACAGTTCTTC.

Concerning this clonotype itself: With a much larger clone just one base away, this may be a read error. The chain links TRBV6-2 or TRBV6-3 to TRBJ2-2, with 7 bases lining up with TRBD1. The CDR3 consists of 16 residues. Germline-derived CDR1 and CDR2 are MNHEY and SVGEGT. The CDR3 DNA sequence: TGTGTCAGCAGTTATTCCTCGACAGGGCCCACCGGGGAGCTGTTTTTT. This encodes CVSSYSSTGPTGELFF.

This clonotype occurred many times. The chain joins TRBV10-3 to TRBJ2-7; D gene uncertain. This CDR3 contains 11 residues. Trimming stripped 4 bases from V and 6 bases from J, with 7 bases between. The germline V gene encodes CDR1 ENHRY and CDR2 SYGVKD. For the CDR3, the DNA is TGTGCCATCAGTGCGTCCGTCGAGCAGTACTTC. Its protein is CAISASVEQYF.

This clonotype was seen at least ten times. CDR3 amino acids: CAISESGGQGGYEQYF. As DNA, the CDR3 is TGTGCCATCAGTGAGTCGGGCGGGCAGGGAGGTTACGAGCAGTACTTC. The chain links TRBV10-3 to TRBJ2-7; D possibly corresponds to TRBD2 (6 bases). V was trimmed by 0 bases and J by 4 bases, leaving 16 bases between them. This CDR3 comprises 16 residues. Germline V CDR1 and CDR2: ENHRY, SYGVKD.

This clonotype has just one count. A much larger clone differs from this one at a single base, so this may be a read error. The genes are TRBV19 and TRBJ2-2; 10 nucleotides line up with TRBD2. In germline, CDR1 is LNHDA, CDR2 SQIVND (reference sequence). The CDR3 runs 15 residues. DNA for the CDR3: TGTACCAGTAGTATCCTTCTAGCGGGAGCCGGGGAGCTGTTTTTT. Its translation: CTSSILLAGAGELFF.

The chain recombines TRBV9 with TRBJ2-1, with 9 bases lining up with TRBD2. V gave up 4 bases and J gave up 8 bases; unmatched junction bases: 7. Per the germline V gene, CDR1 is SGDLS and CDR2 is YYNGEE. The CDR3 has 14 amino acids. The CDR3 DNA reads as TGTGCCAGCAGCCAGTACGGCGGGGGGGATGAGCAGTTCTTC. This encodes CASSQYGGGDEQFF.

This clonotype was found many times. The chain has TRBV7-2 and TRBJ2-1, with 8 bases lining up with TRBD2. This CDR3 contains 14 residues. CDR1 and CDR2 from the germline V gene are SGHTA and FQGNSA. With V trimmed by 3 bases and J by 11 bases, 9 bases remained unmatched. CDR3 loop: CASSFSGSGEQQFF. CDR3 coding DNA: TGTGCCAGCAGCTTTTCTGGTAGCGGGGAACAGCAGTTCTTC.

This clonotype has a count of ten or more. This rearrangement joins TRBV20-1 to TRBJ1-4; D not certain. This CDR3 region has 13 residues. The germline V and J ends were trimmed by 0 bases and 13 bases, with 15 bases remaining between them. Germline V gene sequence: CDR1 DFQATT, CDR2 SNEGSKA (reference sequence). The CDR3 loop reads CSARETFTGLLFF. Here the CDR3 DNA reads TGCAGTGCTAGAGAAACCTTTACCGGGTTACTGTTTTTT.

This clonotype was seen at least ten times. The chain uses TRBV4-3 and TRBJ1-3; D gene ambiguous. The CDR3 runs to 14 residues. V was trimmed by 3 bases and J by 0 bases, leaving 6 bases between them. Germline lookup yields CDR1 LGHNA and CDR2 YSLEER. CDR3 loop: CASSQDHSGNTIYF. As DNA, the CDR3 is TGCGCCAGCAGCCAGGACCACTCTGGAAACACCATATATTTT.

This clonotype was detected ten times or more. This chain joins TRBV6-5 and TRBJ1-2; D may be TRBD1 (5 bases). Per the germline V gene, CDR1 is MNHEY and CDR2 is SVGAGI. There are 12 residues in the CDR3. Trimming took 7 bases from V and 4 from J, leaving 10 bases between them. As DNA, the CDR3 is TGTGCCAGCACCCGGGGGGGCTATGGCTACACCTTC. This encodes CASTRGGYGYTF.

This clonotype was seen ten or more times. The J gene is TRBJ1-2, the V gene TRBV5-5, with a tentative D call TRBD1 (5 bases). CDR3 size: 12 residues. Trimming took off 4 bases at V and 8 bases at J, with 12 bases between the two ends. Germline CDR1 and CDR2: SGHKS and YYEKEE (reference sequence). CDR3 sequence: CASSRDAWGYTF. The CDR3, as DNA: TGTGCCAGCAGCCGGGACGCTTGGGGCTACACCTTC.

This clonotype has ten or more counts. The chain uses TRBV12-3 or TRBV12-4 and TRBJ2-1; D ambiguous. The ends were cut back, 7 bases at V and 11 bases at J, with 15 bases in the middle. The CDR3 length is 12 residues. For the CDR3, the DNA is TGTGCCAGCAAGGCCTTAGGAGTAAAGCAGTTCTTC. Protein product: CASKALGVKQFF.

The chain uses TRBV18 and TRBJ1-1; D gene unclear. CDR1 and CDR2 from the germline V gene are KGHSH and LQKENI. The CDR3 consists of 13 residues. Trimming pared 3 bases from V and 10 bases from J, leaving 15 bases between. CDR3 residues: CASSPSDGLSAFF. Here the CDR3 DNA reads TGTGCCAGCTCACCCTCAGACGGGCTGTCAGCTTTCTTT.